This T cell receptor (beta chain) appears in the sequencing data of a study of T cell responses to AZD1222 COVID-19 vaccine. Whole-study findings and limits: Baseline serostatus was positive in only six or seven AZD1222 recipients. Nearly half of spike-specific TCRs reportedly go after variant regions that carry no mutations. Repertoire sampling occurred only after the peak T cell response.

Second-dose intervals near 4 or 12 weeks were combined. Per germline, CDR1 LNHDA and CDR2 SQIVND (reference sequence). The trim removed 9 bases at V and 0 bases at J, leaving 4 bases unmatched. The CDR3 extends over 13 amino acids. As concerns this clone: The antigen is not known.

Some clones are missing from TCRdb's copy, which holds only in-frame ones; the method was immunoSEQ multiplex PCR. The sample lists 100,000 to 150,000 clones; 65% to 90% were seen once. V is TRBV19 and J is TRBJ1-2; the match to TRBD1 covers 7 bases. The sequence came from an adult who received the AZD1222 COVID-19 vaccine. The specimen comprised peripheral blood, sampled 28 days after the second AZD1222 dose. The CDR3 is CASTGQANYGYTF. CDR3 nucleotide sequence: TGTGCCAGCACCGGACAGGCTAACTATGGCTACACCTTC.